This entry lists 23 T cell receptor beta chains sequenced from one sample in a study of cytomegalovirus exposure and HLA in healthy donors. The PCR contained 60 Vbeta and 13 Jbeta primers. Profiled with immunoSEQ multiplex PCR; TCRdb holds only in-frame clones, not every one. The sample consists of roughly 180,000 clones, more than 60% of them appearing once. Sequences were obtained from PBMCs. Source of these receptors: a young woman in good health and CMV-seropositive.

The chain links TRBV6-1 to TRBJ2-7; D perhaps matches TRBD1 (7 bases). This CDR3 is 16 amino acids long. Trimming cost V 4 bases and J 4 bases, with 20 bases left between them. Germline V gene lookup returns CDR1 MNHNS and CDR2 SASEGT. CDR3 loop: CASSARDSTRSYEQYF. The CDR3 DNA sequence: TGTGCCAGCAGTGCGCGGGACAGCACGAGGAGTTACGAGCAGTACTTC.

Comments on this clone: The CDR3 ends on some other residue instead of the conserved phenylalanine or tryptophan, so this is likely a read error. The J gene is TRBJ2-7, the V gene TRBV25-1; TRBD2 matches at 7 bases. The CDR3 covers 14 residues. J gave up 4 bases and V 6 bases, and 9 bases lay outside the gene matches. Germline V gene sequence: CDR1 MGHDK, CDR2 SYGVNS. CDR3 DNA sequence: TGTGCCAGCAGGAAGGGAGGGGAACTTTACGAGCAGTACCTC. Its translation is CASRKGGELYEQYL.

CDR3 bases: TGTGCCAGCAGTGATGAGGGACTAGCTTACGAGCAGTACTTC. Translated, it gives CASSDEGLAYEQYF. The V and J genes are TRBV25-1 and TRBJ2-7, with 9 bases fitting TRBD2. The J segment lost 4 bases and the V segment lost 3 bases, leaving 4 bases of the junction unmatched. The length of the CDR3 is 14 residues. CDR1 is MGHDK, CDR2 SYGVNS, per germline.

The rearrangement uses TRBV25-1 and TRBJ1-2, with a tentative D call TRBD1 (6 bases). CDR1 is MGHDK, CDR2 SYGVNS, per germline. There are 14 residues in the CDR3. Trimming pared 1 base from V and 2 bases from J, leaving 8 bases between. CDR3 amino acids: CASSEWTVNYGYTF. The DNA for the CDR3 is TGTGCCAGCAGTGAATGGACAGTCAACTATGGCTACACCTTC.

The chain links TRBV27 to TRBJ2-1; D gene unclear. The germline V and J ends were trimmed by 0 bases and 4 bases, with 4 bases remaining between them. CDR1 MNHEY and CDR2 SMNVEV come from the germline V gene (reference sequence). This CDR3 comprises 13 residues. This CDR3 is CASSLSMYNEQFF. CDR3 sequence (DNA): TGTGCCAGCAGTTTATCCATGTACAATGAGCAGTTCTTC.

This chain joins TRBV28 and TRBJ1-1; D gene ambiguous. The CDR3 is made up of 12 amino acids. Germline lookup yields CDR1 MDHEN and CDR2 SYDVKM. V lost 6 bases to trimming and J lost 6 bases, with 11 bases between them. CDR3 loop: CASRSLQAEAFF. The CDR3 region has the DNA TGTGCCAGCAGATCCCTGCAGGCTGAAGCTTTCTTT. Full variable domain (remainder filled in from reference TRBV28 and TRBJ1-1): DVKVTQSSRYLVKRTGEKVFLECVQDMDHENMFWYRQDPGLGLRLIYFSYDVKMKEKGDIPEGYSVSREKKERFSLILESASTNQTSMYLCASRSLQAEAFFGQGTRLTVV.

The rearrangement uses TRBV7-6 and TRBJ2-1; TRBD2 aligns across 8 bases. The CDR3 has 18 amino acids. Germline V gives CDR1 SGHVS, CDR2 FNYEAQ. V was pared by 3 bases and J by 6 bases, with 16 bases of the junction left unmatched. CDR3 sequence reads: CASSLGASGPVGPNEQFF. The CDR3 bases are TGTGCCAGCAGCTTGGGGGCTAGCGGGCCTGTAGGGCCCAATGAGCAGTTCTTC.

The rearrangement links TRBV28 to TRBJ2-2; D is ambiguous. The germline CDR1 and CDR2 sequences are MDHEN and SYDVKM. Between the trimmed V and J ends, which lost 6 bases and 4 bases, there was a span of 3 bases. The CDR3 contains 11 residues. CDR3 DNA sequence: TGTGCCAGCAGCATCACCGGGGAGCTGTTTTTT. It yields the protein CASSITGELFF.

The CDR3 DNA reads as TGTGCCAGCAGCTTAATGGAGGGAGGGCCTTATGAGCAGTTCTTC. Encoded protein: CASSLMEGGPYEQFF. The chain has TRBV7-3 and TRBJ2-1, with 7 bases matching TRBD2. With V trimmed by 1 base and J by 8 bases, 8 bases remained unmatched. CDR3 length equals 15 residues. Per the germline V gene, CDR1 is SGHTA and CDR2 is FQGTGA.

The J gene is TRBJ2-1, the V gene TRBV4-3; tentative D call: TRBD2 (7 bases). Germline CDR1 is LGHNA and CDR2 is YSLEER. Trimming left V 1 base short and J 6 bases short, with 16 bases between. The CDR3 sequence is 16 residues long. CDR3 sequence reads: CASSQGGGQKLNEQFF. CDR3 coding DNA: TGCGCCAGCAGCCAAGGGGGGGGGCAGAAACTCAATGAGCAGTTCTTC.

The chain combines TRBV7-3 with TRBJ2-1; 9 bases agree with TRBD2. V shed 1 base and J 9 bases; nucleotides not matched to a gene: 10. Germline V gene lookup returns CDR1 SGHTA and CDR2 FQGTGA. The CDR3 contains 16 residues. DNA of the CDR3: TGTGCCAGCAGCTTAAGGGGTAGCGGGAGTCTAAGTGAGCAGTTCTTC. Protein sequence: CASSLRGSGSLSEQFF.

This sequence joins TRBV5-1 and TRBJ2-2, with TRBD1 matching 11 bases. Per the germline V gene, CDR1 is SGHRS and CDR2 is YFSETQ. V dropped 0 bases and J dropped 1; count of bases not matched to a gene: 11. This CDR3 is built from 20 residues. CDR3 DNA sequence: TGCGCCAGCAGCTTGGCCCCGGGACAGGGGGGAACCGGGAACACCGGGGAGCTGTTTTTT. Its translation is CASSLAPGQGGTGNTGELFF.

The chain links TRBV10-1 to TRBJ1-3, with D possibly matching TRBD1 (5 bases). Germline V gene sequence: CDR1 WNHNN, CDR2 SYGVQD (reference sequence). Trimming took off 6 bases at V and 0 bases at J, with 12 bases between the two ends. CDR3 length: 15 residues. DNA for the CDR3: TGCGCCAGCAGCCAAGACAGTTACTCTGGAAACACCATATATTTT. Amino acid sequence: CASSQDSYSGNTIYF.

This rearrangement joins TRBV6-5 to TRBJ2-1, with 15 bases identical to TRBD2. The germline V gene encodes CDR1 MNHEY and CDR2 SVGAGI. J lost 8 bases, V lost 4 bases, and 3 bases had no gene match. The CDR3 sequence is 15 residues long. The CDR3 region has the DNA TGTGCCAGCAGTTGGACTAGCGGGAGGGTGCATGAGCAGTTCTTC. Protein sequence: CASSWTSGRVHEQFF.

The chain carries TRBV4-1 and TRBJ2-7; 7 nucleotides match TRBD2. V lost 4 bases to trimming and J lost 6 bases; unmatched junction nucleotides: 9. The CDR3 has 14 amino acids. Germline CDR1 is MGHRA and CDR2 is YSYEKL. CDR3 nucleotide sequence: TGCGCCAGCAGCCTTTCAGGACTAGTCGGCGAGCAGTACTTC. Its protein product is CASSLSGLVGEQYF.

Only a few counts were recorded for this clone. The chain combines TRBV27 with TRBJ2-5, with D possibly being TRBD2 (5 bases). Per the germline V gene, CDR1 is MNHEY and CDR2 is SMNVEV (reference sequence). V lost 0 bases and J 3 bases, leaving 14 bases between the germline ends. This CDR3 contains 16 residues. Here the CDR3 reads CASSLSGMYRKETQYF. The CDR3 DNA is TGTGCCAGCAGTTTATCCGGGATGTATAGGAAAGAGACCCAGTACTTC.

CDR3 sequence reads: CASTRGGLYGYTF. CDR3 bases: TGTGCCAGCACTCGGGGGGGCCTCTATGGCTACACCTTC. The rearrangement joins TRBV28 to TRBJ1-2, with a possible D match to TRBD1 (6 bases). This CDR3 spans 13 amino acids. Germline V lookup: CDR1 MDHEN, CDR2 SYDVKM. Trimming removed 7 bases from V and 4 bases from J, with 13 bases in between.

This clone was found a few times. The genes are TRBV28 and TRBJ1-1; no reliable D call. The V end was cut by 1 base, the J end by 2 bases, with 14 bases between. Germline V lookup: CDR1 MDHEN, CDR2 SYDVKM. The CDR3 covers 16 residues. The DNA for the CDR3 is TGTGCCAGCAGTTTATTTCTTGGAGGTTCAAACACTGAAGCTTTCTTT. This encodes CASSLFLGGSNTEAFF.

The chain joins TRBV7-9 to TRBJ2-3; possibly TRBD2 for D (5 bases). The germline CDR1 and CDR2 sequences are SEHNR and FQNEAQ (reference sequence). Deletions cut 3 bases from V and 4 bases from J, with 14 bases between. This CDR3 has 15 residues. CDR3 amino acids: CASSFDLGDADTQYF. CDR3 DNA sequence: TGTGCCAGCAGCTTTGATTTGGGAGACGCAGATACGCAGTATTTT.

The rearrangement joins TRBV4-1 to TRBJ2-1, with TRBD2 identical over 7 bases. Germline trimming cut 4 bases from V and 8 bases from J; bases unmatched to any gene: 8. This CDR3 region has 14 residues. Germline CDR1 reads MGHRA; CDR2 reads YSYEKL. The CDR3 is CASSPISRGDEQFF. In nucleotides, the CDR3 is TGCGCCAGCAGCCCCATATCCCGGGGGGATGAGCAGTTCTTC.

The chain recombines TRBV27 with TRBJ2-7; 8 positions agree with TRBD2. J lost 4 bases, V lost 6 bases, and 11 bases had no gene match. The CDR3 length is 15 residues. Germline assignment: CDR1 MNHEY and CDR2 SMNVEV (reference sequence). CDR3 nucleotides: TGTGCCAGCAGCCTAGGGGTAGCGGGAAAATACGAGCAGTACTTC. Encoded protein: CASSLGVAGKYEQYF.

This rearrangement joins TRBV27 to TRBJ2-1, with 9 bases matching TRBD1. V dropped 8 bases and J dropped 8; count of bases not matched to a gene: 13. The germline V gene has CDR1 MNHEY and CDR2 SMNVEV (reference sequence). The CDR3 covers 15 residues. The CDR3 DNA reads TGTGCCAGCGGGTCTCACCGGACAGGGGAGGATGAGCAGTTCTTC. This sequence encodes CASGSHRTGEDEQFF.

This clone appeared a few times. The rearrangement links TRBV15 to TRBJ1-2; unclear D gene. The CDR3 is 14 amino acids. CDR1 LNHNV and CDR2 YYDKDF come from the germline V gene (reference sequence). V lost 0 bases to trimming and J lost 3 bases, with 8 bases between them. The chain's CDR3 is CATSRDAADYGYTF. The CDR3 DNA is TGTGCCACCAGCAGAGATGCGGCGGACTATGGCTACACCTTC.